This T cell receptor (beta chain) was observed in a study of graft-versus-host responses after intestinal transplantation. Study context: Multivisceral, liver-intestinal, or isolated intestinal transplants were performed in recipients. For approximately three years after anti-thymocyte globulin induction, all recipients took tacrolimus and steroids. Overall study results and limits: Individuals carrying graft-donor T cell macrochimerism showed high graft-versus-host to host-versus-graft clonal ratios in allografts.

The table lists this clone with a count of one. Its specificity is not known. V was clipped by 6 bases and J by 4 bases; unmatched bases: 6. The CDR3 runs 14 residues. CDR1 WSHSY and CDR2 SAAADI come from the germline V gene. Sequencing was performed with immunoSEQ multiplex PCR; in TCRdb, only in-frame clones are kept and a portion is missing. The table lists 35,000 to 45,000 clones, 94% of them singletons. This TCR was sampled from a human donor who was the organ donor for an intestinal transplant. J is TRBJ2-7 and V is TRBV10-2; 10 bases match TRBD2. This specimen was unstimulated CD4+ T cells sorted from spleen or lymph node cells, taken before transplant. CDR3 protein: CASRERGGVYEQYF. CDR3 DNA sequence: TGCGCCAGCAGGGAGCGGGGGGGCGTATACGAGCAGTACTTC.